This T cell receptor beta chain was profiled in a study of shared T cell receptors in the human thymus. This CDR3 spans 14 amino acids. The germline gives CDR1 SGHAT, CDR2 FQNNGV. The junction had 6 bases not matched to a gene; V was cut back by 6 bases and J by 4 bases. Data came from immunoSEQ multiplex PCR; TCRdb stores just in-frame clones and leaves some out. Of approximately 580,000 clones detected, 75% to 85% appear once; the ten largest clones hold about 0.013%. The same specimen was also included in a second study, on human thymus T cells. That paper adds: Thymic resections from corrective heart surgery supplied the tissue. Highly overlapping thymic repertoires among unrelated individuals were reported in related research.

The clonotype was recovered from a boy younger than two with a congenital heart defect. V and J are TRBV11-2 and TRBJ2-1, with 7 nucleotides matching TRBD1. Sequenced: thymocytes. CDR3 DNA sequence: TGTGCCAGCAGTCGTGGGGACAGTTACAATGAGCAGTTCTTC. As protein: CASSRGDSYNEQFF.